These 5 T cell receptor beta chains originate from one sample sequenced in a study of blood T cell repertoires in COVID-19. TCRdb's table, derived via immunoSEQ multiplex PCR, lists solely in-frame clones and lacks some. The table includes about 150,000 clones, 75% to 90% detected once. The sequenced material came from peripheral blood. The receptors originated from a human donor in a cohort sampled during active COVID-19.

The CDR3 is CASSLVTGWAKNIQYF. Written as DNA, the CDR3 is TGTGCCAGCAGCTTGGTGACAGGGTGGGCCAAAAACATTCAGTACTTC. The chain combines TRBV5-8 with TRBJ2-4; 7 nucleotides align to TRBD1. J lost 1 base, V lost 0 bases, and 4 bases had no gene match. This CDR3 contains 16 residues. Germline loops: CDR1 SGHTS, CDR2 YDEGEE. Combining the CDR3 with reference TRBV5-8 and TRBJ2-4 gives the whole variable domain EAGVTQSPTHLIKTRGQQATLRCSPISGHTSVYWYQQALGLGLQFLLWYDEGEERNRGNFPPRFSGRQFPNYSSELNVNALELEDSALYLCASSLVTGWAKNIQYFGAGTRLSVL.

The V call is TRBV11-2, the J call TRBJ1-5, with a tentative D call TRBD1 (6 bases). Germline V gene data show CDR1 as SGHAT and CDR2 as FQNNGV. This CDR3 spans 15 amino acids. The ends were cut back, 0 bases at V and 5 bases at J, with 11 bases in the middle. The CDR3 loop reads CASSLEAGGYQPQHF. Written as DNA, the CDR3 is TGTGCCAGCAGCTTAGAGGCGGGGGGCTATCAGCCCCAGCATTTT.

The chain couples TRBV11-3 to TRBJ1-6; 7 nucleotides line up with TRBD1. The CDR3 totals 13 residues. V lost 5 bases to trimming and J lost 10 bases; unmatched junction nucleotides: 5. Germline lookup yields CDR1 SGHNT and CDR2 YENEEA. CDR3 coding DNA: TGTGCCAGCAGCGCCAGACAGGGCTCACCCCTCCACTTT. This sequence encodes CASSARQGSPLHF. Based on the CDR3 plus reference TRBV11-3 and TRBJ1-6, the full variable domain is EAGVVQSPRYKIIEKKQPVAFWCNPISGHNTLYWYLQNLGQGPELLIRYENEEAVDDSQLPKDRFSAERLKGVDSTLKIQPAELGDSAVYLCASSARQGSPLHFGNGTRLTVT.

This sequence joins TRBV5-1 and TRBJ1-6, with TRBD1 identical over 7 bases. V was clipped by 3 bases and J by 7 bases; unmatched bases: 10. CDR1 is SGHRS and CDR2 is YFSETQ in the germline V gene. The CDR3 has 16 amino acids. This CDR3 is CASSSPSGTDNSPLHF. The CDR3 DNA reads as TGCGCCAGCAGCTCGCCCTCGGGGACAGACAATTCACCCCTCCACTTT.

The chain recombines TRBV6-2 or TRBV6-3 with TRBJ1-5; the match to TRBD1 covers 8 bases. Per the germline V gene, CDR1 is MNHEY and CDR2 is SVGEGT. The trim removed 6 bases at V and 6 bases at J, leaving 7 bases unmatched. The CDR3 loop spans 14 amino acids. CDR3 loop: CASSRTGKGQPQHF. DNA for the CDR3: TGTGCCAGCAGCCGGACAGGGAAGGGTCAGCCCCAGCATTTT.